The 2 T cell receptor beta chains in this list originate from one sample, sequenced in a study of beta chain features in type 1 diabetes. What was sequenced were expressed TCRB transcripts, since all of the isolated RNA had been reverse transcribed. Libraries were prepared by immunoSEQ multiplex PCR; TCRdb keeps only in-frame clonotypes and omits some of them. The sample contains more than 300,000 clones, approximately 15% of which appear only once. The sequencing input was naive CD4+ T cells from blood. The receptors were sampled from a woman between 18 and 29 years old in good health.

The chain combines TRBV27 with TRBJ2-3; the D gene is possibly TRBD2 (6 bases). V was shortened by 4 bases and J by 0 bases, with 8 bases between the two germline ends. Germline CDR1 reads MNHEY; CDR2 reads SMNVEV (reference sequence). The CDR3 spans 14 residues. The CDR3 spells CASSSGASTDTQYF. For the CDR3, the DNA is TGTGCCAGCAGTTCGGGAGCTAGCACAGATACGCAGTATTTT.

This clone was observed a handful of times. The CDR3 loop reads CAWSVKNKSYGYTF. In DNA form, the CDR3 reads TGTGCCTGGAGTGTCAAGAACAAAAGCTATGGCTACACCTTC. This chain joins TRBV30 and TRBJ1-2; D remains unclear. V was trimmed by 0 bases and J by 4 bases, leaving 12 bases between them. Per germline, CDR1 GTSNPN and CDR2 SVGIG (reference sequence). The CDR3 has 14 residues. The whole variable domain, remainder taken from reference TRBV30 and TRBJ1-2, is SQTIHQWPATLVQPVGSPLSLECTVEGTSNPNLYWYRQAAGRGLQLLFYSVGIGQISSEVPQNLSASRPQDRQFILSSKKLLLSDSGFYLCAWSVKNKSYGYTFGSGTRLTVV.